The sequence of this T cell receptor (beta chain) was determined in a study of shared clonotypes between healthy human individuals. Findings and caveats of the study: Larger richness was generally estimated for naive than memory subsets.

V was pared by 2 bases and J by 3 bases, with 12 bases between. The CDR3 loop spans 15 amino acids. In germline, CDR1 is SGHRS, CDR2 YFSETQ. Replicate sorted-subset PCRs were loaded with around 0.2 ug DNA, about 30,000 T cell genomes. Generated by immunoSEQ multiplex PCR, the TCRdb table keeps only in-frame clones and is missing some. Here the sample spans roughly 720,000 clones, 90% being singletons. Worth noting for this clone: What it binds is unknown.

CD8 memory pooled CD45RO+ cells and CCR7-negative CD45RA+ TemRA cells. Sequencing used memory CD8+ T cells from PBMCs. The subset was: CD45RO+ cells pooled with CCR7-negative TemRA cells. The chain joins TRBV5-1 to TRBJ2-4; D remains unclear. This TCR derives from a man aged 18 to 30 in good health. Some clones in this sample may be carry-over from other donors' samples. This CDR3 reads CASSFHKDGKNIQYF. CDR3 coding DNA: TGCGCCAGCAGCTTTCATAAGGACGGCAAAAACATTCAGTACTTC. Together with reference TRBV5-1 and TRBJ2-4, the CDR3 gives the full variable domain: KAGVTQTPRYLIKTRGQQVTLSCSPISGHRSVSWYQQTPGQGLQFLFEYFSETQRNKGNFPGRFSGRQFSNSRSEMNVSTLELGDSALYLCASSFHKDGKNIQYFGAGTRLSVL.